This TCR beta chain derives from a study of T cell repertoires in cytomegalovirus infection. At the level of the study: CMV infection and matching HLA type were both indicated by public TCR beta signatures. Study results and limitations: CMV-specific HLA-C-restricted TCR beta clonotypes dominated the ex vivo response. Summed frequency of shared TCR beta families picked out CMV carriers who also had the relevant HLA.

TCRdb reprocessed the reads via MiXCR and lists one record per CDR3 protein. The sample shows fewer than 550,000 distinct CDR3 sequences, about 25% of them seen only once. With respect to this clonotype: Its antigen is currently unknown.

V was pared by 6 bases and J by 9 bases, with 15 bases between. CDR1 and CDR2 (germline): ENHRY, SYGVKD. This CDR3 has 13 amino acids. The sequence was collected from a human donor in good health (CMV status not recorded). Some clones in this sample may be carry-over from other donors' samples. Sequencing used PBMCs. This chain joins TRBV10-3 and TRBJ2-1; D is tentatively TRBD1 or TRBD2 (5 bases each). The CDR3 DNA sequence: TGTGCCATCAGGGGACCCCCTGGACTTGAGCAGTTCTTC. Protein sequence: CAIRGPPGLEQFF.